This T cell receptor beta chain was sequenced during a study of cytomegalovirus exposure and HLA in healthy donors (dated by TCRdb to about 2017). A note on the overall study: The 650 to 750 repertoires of the first cohort and the 120 validation repertoires were produced on the same platform, according to a later analysis. Besides the first cohort of approximately 710 subjects, a separate validation cohort made up of some 110 different subjects was used. To predict cytomegalovirus infection status, the study combined high-throughput TCR immunosequencing, statistical association of individual TCRs with disease status, and machine learning. The study aimed to test whether cataloging public T cell receptors could reveal signatures of past pathogen exposure. Results and caveats for the whole study, not just this receptor: Most TCR sequences were seen in very few donors, while some public TCRs were found in many individuals. In vitro tests confirmed that three of the cytomegalovirus-associated TCR beta chains recognize cytomegalovirus antigens. The classifier was reported to diagnose cytomegalovirus status with high specificity and sensitivity in both the original and validation cohorts. The authors suggested that the approach could potentially be extended to other disease states and immunological phenotypes. The study gave a list of about 170 TCR beta chains associated with cytomegalovirus. All 120 or so repertoires were used to score co-occurrence in the validation cohort in a later analysis, because that analysis had no HLA typing for the cohort. In a later analysis, TCRs clustered in the first cohort were found to also tend to co-occur in the roughly 120 validation repertoires, with 94% of cluster scores above 0.

The protocol used for the library was the immunoSEQ multiplex PCR assay. Processing in the source paper ran as follows. A statistical classification framework was developed to diagnose cytomegalovirus status using the catalog of TCR beta chain sequences. In TCRdb, the immuneACCESS table is reduced to in-frame sequences with V and J assigned. These tables do not hold every clone; where another copy was compared, an unresolved V gene accounts for under half, and the others remain unexplained. D and trimming come from the DNA, and the V and J calls and clone size come from that table. The sample table records around 170,000 clones; more than 75% of these occur just once. The biggest ten clones account for 2.5% to 3% of the sample. The donors belonged to the validation cohort of around 110 subjects, which was separate from the approximately 610-subject first cohort. This clone turned up a few times. The antigen this receptor binds is unknown. It has no much larger one-base neighbor in the sample; base qualities were not kept.

According to the germline V gene (reference sequence), CDR1 reads SEHNR and CDR2 reads FQNEAQ. The V and J ends are trimmed by 1 base and 6 bases, leaving 6 bases between them. The CDR3 goes from the cysteine to the phenylalanine over 12 residues. The read is trimmed to its CDR3 DNA, 36 bases read in frame from base 1. This sequence uses TRBV7-9 and TRBJ1-1; too little of a D gene remains to name it. This TCR came from a man younger than 30 in good health and CMV-seronegative. Input material: PBMCs. CDR3 reads: CASSLGQAEAFF. The DNA sequence is given as TGTGCCAGCAGCTTAGGACAAGCTGAAGCTTTCTTT.